Listed here are 13 T cell receptor beta chains from one sample, sequenced in a study of T cell clonality in common variable immunodeficiency. Profiled with immunoSEQ multiplex PCR; TCRdb holds only in-frame clones, not every one. The sample has about 66,000 clones, none seen only once. The sample consisted of peripheral blood mononuclear cells. The receptors were gathered from a person aged 18 to 69 in good health.

The table lists this clone with many counts. Read data end 3 residues before the CDR3 end; the end is taken from the germline J gene. The chain carries TRBV20-1 and TRBJ1-4; TRBD1 agrees at 9 bases. V trimming: 5 bases; J trimming: 8 bases; junction bases outside the gene matches: 6. Per germline, CDR1 DFQATT and CDR2 SNEGSKA (reference sequence). This CDR3 spans 13 amino acids. CDR3 protein: CSAFRTGVEKLFF. The sequenced part of the CDR3 DNA is TGCAGTGCTTTCAGGACAGGGGTAGAAAAA.

Ten or more counts support this clone. The read ends 3 residues early relative to the CDR3; the germline J gene fills the gap. The rearrangement uses TRBV5-1 and TRBJ2-6; TRBD1 agrees at 8 bases. V trimming: 2 bases; J trimming: 3 bases; junction bases outside the gene matches: 10. The CDR3 has 18 residues. CDR1 and CDR2 from the germline V gene are SGHRS and YFSETQ. The sequenced part of the CDR3 DNA is TGCGCCAGCAGCTTCCAGGGGGCGGCCCTGGATGGGGCCAACGTC. Encoded protein: CASSFQGAALDGANV. The full CDR3 is CASSFQGAALDGANVLTF.

This clone was counted at least ten times. The read terminates 3 residues ahead of where the CDR3 ends, so the germline J gene completes it. This chain joins TRBV12-5 and TRBJ2-7, with D tentatively TRBD1 (6 bases). The CDR3 is 13 residues long. Trimming cost V 6 bases and J 4 bases, with 13 bases left between them. The germline V gene has CDR1 LGHNT and CDR2 FRNRAP. The part of the CDR3 DNA that was read is TGTGCTAGTGGGGGGGCAGTTGGATACGAG. As protein: CASGGAVGYE. The full CDR3 reads CASGGAVGYEQYF. The full variable domain, with the rest looked up from reference TRBV12-5 and TRBJ2-7, is DARVTQTPRHKVTEMGQEVTMRCQPILGHNTVFWYRQTMMQGLELLAYFRNRAPLDDSGMPKDRFSAEMPDATLATLKIQPSEPRDSAVYFCASGGAVGYEQYFGPGTRLTVT.

This clone was seen ten or more times. The CDR3 end lies 3 residues beyond the end of the read and is filled in from the germline J gene. V is TRBV6-1 and J is TRBJ2-3, with 9 bases identical to TRBD2. Germline V lookup: CDR1 MNHNS, CDR2 SASEGT. This CDR3 contains 16 residues. J lost 4 bases, V lost 2 bases, and 7 bases had no gene match. The CDR3 protein is CASSESVAGEADTQYF. The CDR3 bases that were read are TGTGCCAGCAGTGAATCGGTAGCGGGGGAGGCAGATACG.

This clone was detected many times. The read gets to within 3 residues of the CDR3 end, and the germline J gene fills in the rest. This chain joins TRBV5-1 and TRBJ1-3, with unresolved D. The V end was cut by 0 bases, the J end by 2 bases, with 12 bases between. This CDR3 has 16 residues. Germline assignment: CDR1 SGHRS and CDR2 YFSETQ. This CDR3 reads CASSLGAILPGNTIYF. The part of the CDR3 DNA that was read is TGCGCCAGCAGCTTGGGCGCGATTCTTCCTGGAAACACC.

This clone was detected many times. Sequencing ends 3 residues short of the CDR3 end; the germline J gene provides the rest. The V and J genes are TRBV3-1 (or the pseudogene TRBV3-2) and TRBJ1-4, with a possible D match to TRBD1 (5 bases). Between the trimmed V and J ends, which lost 5 bases and 7 bases, there was a span of 17 bases. This CDR3 comprises 15 residues. Germline lookup yields CDR1 LGHDT and CDR2 YNNKEL (reference sequence). The CDR3 protein is CASSDDRSAGEKLFF. CDR3 DNA (partial): TGTGCCAGCAGCGACGACAGATCGGCTGGTGAAAAA.

This clone was observed many times. The DNA read from the CDR3 is TGTGCCAGCAGCATAGACAGGTCCGGGGAG. Translated: CASSIDRSGE. The whole CDR3 sequence is CASSIDRSGELFF. The V gene is TRBV7-3, the J gene TRBJ2-2; possibly TRBD1 for D (6 bases). The read halts 3 residues ahead of the CDR3 end, with the missing end drawn from the germline J gene. The V and J ends lost 5 bases and 6 bases respectively, with 10 bases between them. Germline values: CDR1 SGHTA, CDR2 FQGTGA. This CDR3 has 13 residues.

This clone was observed at least ten times. The read ends 3 residues before the CDR3 terminus; that terminus is restored from the germline J gene. This chain connects TRBV11-2 to TRBJ1-2, with TRBD1 matching 7 bases. The trim removed 5 bases at V and 2 bases at J, leaving 2 bases unmatched. Germline CDR1 SGHAT, CDR2 FQNNGV. The CDR3 spans 13 residues. CDR3 DNA, as far as it was read: TGTGCCAGCAGCGTACAGGGGAACTATGGC. Protein product: CASSVQGNYG. The whole CDR3 protein reads CASSVQGNYGYTF.

This clone appeared many times. The read ends 3 residues shy of where the CDR3 ends; the end is completed using the germline J gene. J is TRBJ2-7 and V is TRBV28, with 10 bases fitting TRBD2. Per the germline V gene, CDR1 is MDHEN and CDR2 is SYDVKM. Trimming removed 6 bases from V and 3 bases from J; junction bases left unmatched: 8. The CDR3 extends over 15 amino acids. CDR3 bases read: TGTGCCAGCAGAGGACTAGCGGACCCCTACTACGAG. Translated, it gives CASRGLADPYYE. The CDR3 in full is CASRGLADPYYEQYF.

This clone was recorded at least ten times. The sequence runs out 3 residues before the end of the CDR3; the remainder is reconstructed from the germline J gene. The chain couples TRBV30 to TRBJ1-2, with 7 bases that match TRBD1. CDR1 and CDR2 (germline): GTSNPN, SVGIG (reference sequence). Trimming took 5 bases from V and 4 from J; bases not matched to a gene: 4. CDR3 length: 12 residues. CDR3 sequence reads: CAWSTGVYGYTF. Incomplete CDR3 DNA: TGTGCCTGGTCCACAGGGGTCTATGGC.

This clone was counted ten times or more. The read terminates 3 residues before the CDR3 end, so the remaining end is supplied by the germline J gene. The V and J genes are TRBV18 and TRBJ1-4, with D perhaps matching TRBD1 (6 bases). Germline V gene sequence: CDR1 KGHSH, CDR2 LQKENI. The CDR3 covers 16 residues. V dropped 2 bases and J dropped 2 bases, with 12 bases sitting between them. This chain's CDR3 is CASSPGQIVTNEKLFF. The sequenced CDR3 bases are TGTGCCAGCTCACCAGGACAGATTGTGACTAATGAAAAA. Variable domain in full (rest from reference TRBV18 and TRBJ1-4): NAGVMQNPRHLVRRRGQEARLRCSPMKGHSHVYWYRQLPEEGLKFMVYLQKENIIDESGMPKERFSAEFPKEGPSILRIQQVVRGDSAAYFCASSPGQIVTNEKLFFGSGTQLSVL.

This clone was seen many times. The read ends 3 residues early relative to the CDR3; the germline J gene fills the gap. The gene calls are TRBV5-6 and TRBJ2-7, with D unresolved. This CDR3 is 13 amino acids long. V gave up 2 bases and J gave up 3 bases, with 9 bases separating them. Germline-derived CDR1 and CDR2 are SGHDT and YYEEEE. CDR3 DNA (partial): TGTGCCAGCAGCTTAGGGTACTTCTACGAG. Translated: CASSLGYFYE. The full CDR3 is CASSLGYFYEQYF.

The sample holds a few counts of this clone. The sequenced fragment ends 3 residues before the CDR3 boundary, so the rest is inferred from the germline J gene. The rearrangement links TRBV7-9 to TRBJ2-1, with 7 bases identical to TRBD1. The CDR3 length is 14 residues. Germline V lookup: CDR1 SEHNR, CDR2 FQNEAQ (reference sequence). V shed 5 bases, J shed 8 bases, and the junction held 9 bases outside the gene matches. CDR3 bases read: TGTGCCAGCAGCCTCCGAGGGGGCTGGCATGAG. It specifies CASSLRGGWHE. In full, the CDR3 reads CASSLRGGWHEQFF.